This T cell receptor (beta chain) was captured in a study of blood T cell repertoires in COVID-19. In the study overall: The United States, Italy and Spain provided the acute and convalescent COVID-19 samples. Sources were T cells, B-cell-depleted T cells, or PBMCs; the material itself was cDNA or gDNA.

The authors' processing: Quantification of nucleated cells was approximated via reference gene primer amplification. The method was immunoSEQ multiplex PCR; TCRdb's version includes in-frame clones alone and lacks a portion of them. D and trimming were read from the DNA, whereas the V and J calls and clone size are those reported in that table. The sample holds 200,000 to 300,000 clones, around 88% seen once. Categorization into cohorts depended on clinical history that participants reported. The V gene lost 5 bases and the J gene lost 0 bases, with 11 bases spanning the gap. Germline V gives CDR1 LNHDA, CDR2 SQIVND (reference sequence). This CDR3 spans 16 amino acids.

The sample was PBMCs or T cells enriched from blood (not recorded which). The chain recombines TRBV19 with TRBJ2-6, with no clear D. This receptor was obtained from a woman aged 35 to 49 with acute COVID-19. The CDR3 DNA follows: TGTGCCAGTAGTCCCATCTGGGCCTCTGGGGCCAACGTCCTGACTTTC. Protein product: CASSPIWASGANVLTF.